One and the same sample provided the 32 T cell receptor beta chains below, sequenced in a study of T cell clonality in common variable immunodeficiency. Findings of the study overall: Fewer deletions and N-nucleotide insertions were reportedly seen in common variable immunodeficiency TCR beta sequences.

TCRdb's copy holds only in-frame clones and misses some; the assay was immunoSEQ multiplex PCR. The sample counts approximately 28,000 clones, none seen once; the ten largest own 2.5% to 3.5%. Their target antigens are unknown. Sequencing was done on a sample of peripheral blood mononuclear cells. Receptor source: a human donor with common variable immunodeficiency.

By sample share, this clone is medium-sized. The CDR3 extends 3 residues past the end of the read, so its final part is completed from the germline J gene. The V and J genes are TRBV7-9 and TRBJ2-2; 9 positions agree with TRBD1. Per germline, CDR1 SEHNR and CDR2 FQNEAQ (reference sequence). J was trimmed by 4 bases and V by 3 bases; bases with no gene match: 3. CDR3 length: 15 amino acids. The CDR3 reads CASSLGQGVTGELFF. The covered CDR3 bases are TGTGCCAGCAGCTTGGGACAGGGTGTCACCGGGGAG.

In its sample, this clone was seen many times. The CDR3 loop is CACQGARNYGYTF. Incomplete CDR3 DNA: TGTGCCTGTCAGGGGGCGCGTAACTATGGC. This chain connects TRBV30 to TRBJ1-2; 8 bases fit TRBD1. The CDR3 extends 3 residues past the end of the read, so its final part is completed from the germline J gene. Germline values: CDR1 GTSNPN, CDR2 SVGIG (reference sequence). The ends lost 6 bases at V and 1 base at J; junction bases unmatched: 4. There are 13 residues in the CDR3.

This clone was seen ten or more times. The CDR3 extends 3 residues past the end of the read, so its final part is completed from the germline J gene. The V gene is TRBV29-1, the J gene TRBJ2-3; 8 nucleotides line up with TRBD1. Germline lookup yields CDR1 SQVTM and CDR2 ANQGSEA. Trimming at V came to 6 bases and at J to 4 bases, leaving 9 bases not matched to a gene. The CDR3 consists of 14 residues. CDR3 protein: CSVVTGGRADTQYF. The sequenced CDR3 bases are TGCAGCGTGGTAACAGGGGGAAGGGCAGATACG.

This clone was seen repeatedly, ten times or more. The read stops 3 residues short of the end of the CDR3; the missing end is completed from the germline J gene. The V call is TRBV19, the J call TRBJ1-4, with 7 positions matching TRBD1. CDR3 size: 14 residues. In germline, CDR1 is LNHDA, CDR2 SQIVND (reference sequence). Trimming removed 4 bases from V and 4 bases from J; junction bases left unmatched: 3. The CDR3 region is CASSTRGLNEKLFF. The covered CDR3 bases are TGTGCCAGTAGTACTAGGGGGCTTAATGAAAAA.

To note about this clone: The read halts 3 residues ahead of the CDR3 end, with the missing end drawn from the germline J gene. V gene TRBV7-9 combines with J gene TRBJ1-1; 9 positions agree with TRBD1. V shed 5 bases and J 5 bases; nucleotides not matched to a gene: 6. The CDR3 sequence is 14 residues long. Germline CDR1 reads SEHNR; CDR2 reads FQNEAQ (reference sequence). CDR3 DNA (partial): TGTGCCAGCAGCGCCGAACAGGGGGCAACTGAA. Protein sequence: CASSAEQGATE. The full CDR3 sequence reads CASSAEQGATEAFF.

This clone has a count of ten or more. The CDR3 is cut off 3 residues early in the read; its end comes from the germline J gene. The rearrangement uses TRBV20-1 and TRBJ2-3; possible D gene TRBD1, 5 bases. Trimming stripped 0 bases from V and 0 bases from J, with 16 bases between. Germline V gene lookup returns CDR1 DFQATT and CDR2 SNEGSKA (reference sequence). CDR3 size: 17 residues. CDR3: CSAREGAPGFSTDTQYF. The CDR3 bases that were read are TGCAGTGCTAGAGAGGGCGCGCCAGGGTTCAGCACAGATACG.

This clone was counted at least ten times. The sequenced part of the CDR3 DNA is TGTGCCAGCAGCTTAGGGTATTTAGCTGAAAAA. Translated: CASSLGYLAEK. The whole CDR3 protein is CASSLGYLAEKLFF. V gene TRBV7-6 combines with J gene TRBJ1-4; D call uncertain. The read ends 3 residues before the CDR3 terminus; that terminus is restored from the germline J gene. The CDR3 spans 14 residues. V lost 1 base and J 7 bases, leaving 10 bases between the germline ends. Germline CDR1 reads SGHVS; CDR2 reads FNYEAQ. Drawing the rest from reference TRBV7-6 and TRBJ1-4, the complete variable domain is GAGVSQSPRYKVTKRGQDVALRCDPISGHVSLYWYRQALGQGPEFLTYFNYEAQQDKSGLPNDRFSAERPEGSISTLTIQRTEQRDSAMYRCASSLGYLAEKLFFGSGTQLSVL.

In regard to this clone: The read is 3 residues too short to cover the CDR3 end, so that end is filled in from the germline J gene. The chain employs TRBV19 and TRBJ2-7, with D possibly matching TRBD1 (6 bases). V dropped 7 bases and J dropped 0 bases, with 13 bases sitting between them. The germline gives CDR1 LNHDA, CDR2 SQIVND (reference sequence). This CDR3 contains 14 residues. CDR3 DNA, as far as it was read: TGTGCCAGTAAAACAGGGTATAGCTCCTACGAG. Translating it yields CASKTGYSSYE. The whole CDR3 is CASKTGYSSYEQYF.

This clone was recorded many times. CDR3 region: CSVGTGGWRNTEAFF. The sequenced CDR3 bases are TGCAGCGTTGGGACAGGGGGCTGGAGGAACACTGAA. The chain combines TRBV29-1 with TRBJ1-1, with 11 bases aligning to TRBD1. The read terminates 3 residues ahead of where the CDR3 ends, so the germline J gene completes it. The junction had 5 bases not matched to a gene; V was cut back by 4 bases and J by 1 base. Germline V gene sequence: CDR1 SQVTM, CDR2 ANQGSEA. This CDR3 has 15 amino acids.

Comment on this clone: The read halts 3 residues ahead of the CDR3 end, with the missing end drawn from the germline J gene. J is TRBJ2-1 and V is TRBV19, with 13 positions matching TRBD2. V trimming: 3 bases; J trimming: 6 bases; junction bases outside the gene matches: 5. CDR3 size: 16 residues. Germline assignment: CDR1 LNHDA and CDR2 SQIVND (reference sequence). The sequenced CDR3 bases are TGTGCCAGTAGTATCCCACTAGCGGGAGGGTTCAATGAG. This codes for CASSIPLAGGFNE. The complete CDR3 sequence is CASSIPLAGGFNEQFF.

In its sample, this clone was seen many times. The CDR3 bases that were read are TGTGCCAGCGATCAACCGGGACAGGGTAACAATGAG. Amino acids: CASDQPGQGNNE. From start to end, the CDR3 is CASDQPGQGNNEQFF. The rearrangement links TRBV19 to TRBJ2-1; 9 bases match TRBD1. The missing CDR3 end, 3 residues past where the read stops, is filled in from the germline J gene. Germline V gives CDR1 LNHDA, CDR2 SQIVND (reference sequence). The CDR3 is 15 residues long. The V segment lost 9 bases and the J segment 5 bases; nucleotides outside the gene matches: 11.

Ten or more counts support this clone. Sequencing ends 3 residues short of the CDR3 end; the germline J gene provides the rest. V and J are TRBV29-1 and TRBJ2-1; 7 bases align to TRBD2. There are 15 residues in the CDR3. V was pared by 3 bases and J by 8 bases, with 13 bases of the junction left unmatched. The germline V gene has CDR1 SQVTM and CDR2 ANQGSEA. This CDR3 reads CSVDGPSGSGHEQFF. The sequenced part of the CDR3 DNA is TGCAGCGTTGACGGGCCTAGCGGAAGTGGTCATGAG.

Many counts were recorded for this clone. The read is 3 residues too short to cover the CDR3 end, so that end is filled in from the germline J gene. The rearrangement joins TRBV29-1 to TRBJ2-5; 7 bases line up with TRBD1. The CDR3 sequence is 13 residues long. Germline assignment: CDR1 SQVTM and CDR2 ANQGSEA. J was trimmed by 5 bases and V by 4 bases; bases with no gene match: 7. The CDR3 reads CSVVTGYEETQYF. Incomplete CDR3 DNA: TGCAGCGTTGTGACAGGGTATGAGGAGACC.

This clone was counted ten times or more. The observed sequence ends 3 residues before the CDR3 terminus, with the missing tail filled in from the germline J gene. The chain links TRBV30 to TRBJ1-4; 7 bases are a match to TRBD1. This CDR3 region has 14 residues. After removal of 3 bases from V and 7 bases from J, the junction contained 8 bases not matched to a gene. Per germline, CDR1 GTSNPN and CDR2 SVGIG (reference sequence). The CDR3 DNA, read in part, is TGTGCCTGGAGAAAACAGGGGCGGGGTGAAAAA. Translating gives CAWRKQGRGEK. The full CDR3 sequence reads CAWRKQGRGEKLFF.

On this clone itself: From the germline J gene comes the end of the CDR3, since the read stops 3 residues before it. The chain employs TRBV19 and TRBJ2-1, with no clear D. This CDR3 is built from 12 residues. Germline CDR1 reads LNHDA; CDR2 reads SQIVND (reference sequence). V shed 6 bases and J shed 8 bases, with 11 bases lying between them. CDR3 bases read: TGTGCCAGTAGCTTTCTAGGAGATGAG. As protein: CASSFLGDE. The whole CDR3 region reads CASSFLGDEQFF.

On this clone: One end of the junction varies from germline; a read error may be responsible. The observed sequence ends 3 residues before the CDR3 terminus, with the missing tail filled in from the germline J gene. The rearrangement links TRBV19 to TRBJ2-3, with TRBD1 matching 7 bases. The CDR3 is 15 amino acids. The germline gives CDR1 LNHDA, CDR2 SQIVND (reference sequence). CDR3 in amino acids: CASSIVRGGTDTQYF. Partial CDR3 DNA: TGTGCCAGTAGTATAGTACGAGGGGGCACGGATACG.

This clone has a count of ten or more. The part of the CDR3 DNA that was read is TGTGCCAGCAGCTTAGAAGACATAGCCTACGAG. Amino acids: CASSLEDIAYE. The full CDR3 reads CASSLEDIAYEQYF. The chain recombines TRBV7-9 with TRBJ2-7; D is uncertain. The read gets to within 3 residues of the CDR3 end, and the germline J gene fills in the rest. CDR3 size: 14 residues. Trimming pared 1 base from V and 2 bases from J, leaving 9 bases between. Germline V gives CDR1 SEHNR, CDR2 FQNEAQ (reference sequence).

This clone appeared many times. Read sequence stops 3 residues before the CDR3 end, and the germline J gene provides the missing end. The chain is built from TRBV7-9 and TRBJ1-5, with D unresolved. Trimming left V 3 bases short and J 5 bases short, with 8 bases between. This CDR3 has 13 residues. The V gene's germline CDR1 is SEHNR and CDR2 FQNEAQ (reference sequence). The CDR3 DNA, read in part, is TGTGCCAGCAGCTTTGACACCGATCAGCCC. Translation gives CASSFDTDQP. The CDR3 in full is CASSFDTDQPQHF.

This clone was detected a few times. The read comes to an end 3 residues before the CDR3 does, leaving the germline J gene to fill in the end. The genes are TRBV2 and TRBJ2-7; 8 nucleotides align to TRBD1. J lost 2 bases, V lost 4 bases, and 1 base had no gene match. The CDR3 length is 13 residues. Germline V gene sequence: CDR1 SNHLY, CDR2 FYNNEI. The CDR3 here is CASSVDRAYEQYF. Incomplete CDR3 DNA: TGTGCCAGCAGTGTGGACAGGGCCTACGAG.

For this clone: The missing CDR3 end, 3 residues past where the read stops, is filled in from the germline J gene. The chain combines TRBV19 with TRBJ2-1; D is uncertain. The CDR3 consists of 15 residues. Germline CDR1 reads LNHDA; CDR2 reads SQIVND (reference sequence). The V end lost 1 base, the J end lost 0 bases, and 7 bases lay between the germline ends. The CDR3 loop reads CASSIVANSYNEQFF. The covered CDR3 bases are TGTGCCAGTAGTATAGTTGCGAACTCCTACAATGAG. The full variable domain, its missing parts supplied by reference TRBV19 and TRBJ2-1, is DGGITQSPKYLFRKEGQNVTLSCEQNLNHDAMYWYRQDPGQGLRLIYYSQIVNDFQKGDIAEGYSVSREKKESFPLTVTSAQKNPTAFYLCASSIVANSYNEQFFGPGTRLTVL.

Note on this clone: The read falls 3 residues short of the CDR3 end, and the missing part is taken from the germline J gene. V and J are TRBV5-1 and TRBJ2-5; D possibly corresponds to TRBD1 (5 bases). The CDR3 covers 15 residues. Germline loops: CDR1 SGHRS, CDR2 YFSETQ. Between the trimmed V and J ends, which lost 0 bases and 1 base, there was a span of 10 bases. The covered CDR3 bases are TGCGCCAGCAGCTTGGAGGGGATCCCCCAAGAGACC. Translation gives CASSLEGIPQET. The entire CDR3 protein reads CASSLEGIPQETQYF.

This clone was counted between two and nine times. The read terminates 3 residues before the CDR3 end, so the remaining end is supplied by the germline J gene. The chain carries TRBV7-8 and TRBJ2-5; 14 bases are a match to TRBD2. In germline, CDR1 is SGHVS, CDR2 FQNEAQ. Unmatched junction bases numbered 4, after V lost 2 bases and J lost 5 bases. This CDR3 is 16 amino acids long. This CDR3 reads CASSLTGLAGEETQYF. The sequenced CDR3 bases are TGTGCCAGCAGCTTAACGGGACTAGCGGGAGAGGAGACC.

The sample holds a few counts of this clone. The CDR3 end falls 3 residues outside the read, so it is completed with the germline J gene. This chain links TRBV20-1 with TRBJ2-1; 7 nucleotides line up with TRBD1. The CDR3 covers 15 residues. J lost 1 base, V lost 0 bases, and 3 bases had no gene match. Looked up from germline, CDR1 is DFQATT and CDR2 is SNEGSKA (reference sequence). The CDR3 spells CSARDPTGSYNEQFF. The covered CDR3 bases are TGCAGTGCTAGAGACCCGACAGGGTCCTACAATGAG.

There are many counts of this clone. Read sequence stops 3 residues before the CDR3 end, and the germline J gene provides the missing end. The chain combines TRBV10-3 with TRBJ1-5; weak D call: TRBD1 (6 bases). V was clipped by 3 bases and J by 0 bases, with 15 bases between them. CDR1 is ENHRY and CDR2 is SYGVKD in the germline V gene. This CDR3 is built from 17 residues. This CDR3 is CAISDGRTVYSNQPQHF. Incomplete CDR3 DNA: TGTGCCATCAGTGATGGACGGACAGTCTATAGCAATCAGCCC.

This clone was seen more than once but under ten times. The read is 3 residues too short to cover the CDR3 end, so that end is filled in from the germline J gene. V and J are TRBV18 and TRBJ2-7, with a weak D call TRBD2 (6 bases). Germline V lookup: CDR1 KGHSH, CDR2 LQKENI. With 3 bases removed from V and 2 bases from J, the gap between germline ends came to 11 bases. This CDR3 contains 14 residues. The CDR3 here is CASSPPGLTYEQYF. Incomplete CDR3 DNA: TGTGCCAGCTCACCGCCGGGACTCACCTACGAG.

Many counts were recorded for this clone. The read is 3 residues too short to cover the CDR3 end, so that end is filled in from the germline J gene. The V gene is TRBV18, the J gene TRBJ1-2; tentatively, D is TRBD1 (5 bases). CDR3 length: 17 amino acids. Germline V gene lookup returns CDR1 KGHSH and CDR2 LQKENI. The CDR3 bases that were read are TGTGCCAGCTCACCTGTGGGGGGAGGCCCCCTCTCGAGCGGC. Translating gives CASSPVGGGPLSSG. The complete CDR3 reads CASSPVGGGPLSSGYTF.

Notes on this clone: The missing CDR3 end, 3 residues past where the read stops, is filled in from the germline J gene. The genes are TRBV20-1 and TRBJ1-5; weak D call: TRBD1 (5 bases). The CDR3 runs to 19 residues. The V gene's germline CDR1 is DFQATT and CDR2 SNEGSKA (reference sequence). V was shortened by 3 bases and J by 3 bases, with 27 bases between the two germline ends. The sequenced part of the CDR3 DNA is TGCAGTGCTAGCGCCCCGATATTCGGCGGAGACAGCTACAATCAGCCC. Protein: CSASAPIFGGDSYNQP. The CDR3 in full is CSASAPIFGGDSYNQPQHF.

This clone showed up just a few times. The read halts 3 residues ahead of the CDR3 end, with the missing end drawn from the germline J gene. V gene TRBV6-1 combines with J gene TRBJ1-2; D is unresolved. There are 13 residues in the CDR3. Germline CDR1 MNHNS, CDR2 SASEGT. This chain's CDR3 is CASSEAGFGGYTF. The DNA read from the CDR3 is TGTGCCAGCAGTGAAGCCGGGTTCGGCGGC.

This clone was counted at least ten times. The read ends 3 residues before the CDR3 terminus; that terminus is restored from the germline J gene. The rearrangement links TRBV20-1 to TRBJ2-7; 10 positions agree with TRBD1. Losses at the gene ends were 7 bases for V and 4 bases for J; bases not matched to a gene: 4. The CDR3 runs 12 residues. CDR1 is DFQATT and CDR2 is SNEGSKA in the germline V gene (reference sequence). The CDR3 DNA, read in part, is TGCAGTGGGGGACAGGGGAGGTACGAG. Translating it yields CSGGQGRYE. The full CDR3 protein is CSGGQGRYEQYF.

This clone was picked up many times. CDR3 residues: CASSLASDGYNEQFF. CDR3 DNA (partial): TGCGCCAGCAGCTTGGCCTCTGACGGGTACAATGAG. This chain links TRBV5-1 with TRBJ2-1; D ambiguous. The read falls 3 residues short of the CDR3 end, and the missing part is taken from the germline J gene. Germline CDR1 SGHRS, CDR2 YFSETQ. This CDR3 region has 15 residues. V lost 0 bases and J 4 bases, leaving 11 bases between the germline ends.

In its sample, this clone was seen a few times. Sequencing ends 3 residues short of the CDR3 end; the germline J gene provides the rest. The genes are TRBV19 and TRBJ2-7; 11 nucleotides align to TRBD1. Trimming took 4 bases from V and 4 from J; bases not matched to a gene: 9. CDR3 size: 16 residues. Germline-derived CDR1 and CDR2 are LNHDA and SQIVND (reference sequence). The CDR3 loop is CASSTRGQGATYEQYF. The part of the CDR3 DNA that was read is TGTGCCAGTAGTACCCGCGGACAGGGGGCGACGTACGAG.

This clone was found many times. The read ends 3 residues early relative to the CDR3; the germline J gene fills the gap. The chain has TRBV30 and TRBJ1-4; D gene uncertain. V was shortened by 3 bases and J by 6 bases, with 11 bases between the two germline ends. There are 13 residues in the CDR3. Germline V gene data show CDR1 as GTSNPN and CDR2 as SVGIG (reference sequence). The CDR3 sequence: CAWRGNADEKLFF. The sequenced part of the CDR3 DNA is TGTGCCTGGAGAGGCAACGCAGATGAAAAA.